Following are 13 T cell receptor beta chains from one sample sequenced in a study of T cell changes during pregnancy in multiple sclerosis. Method: immunoSEQ multiplex PCR; TCRdb's copy keeps in-frame clones and lacks some. The table shows about 49,000 clones, with about 90% occurring only once. Sequences were derived from peripheral blood, sampled after pregnancy. Receptors originate from a female donor in good health, enrolled as a control in a pregnancy study.

The CDR3 is CASRPGLAAYEQYF. CDR3 DNA sequence: TGTGCCAGCAGACCGGGACTAGCGGCATACGAGCAGTACTTC. The V and J genes are TRBV28 and TRBJ2-7, with 11 positions matching TRBD2. Trimming took 6 bases from V and 4 from J; bases not matched to a gene: 5. Germline V gives CDR1 MDHEN, CDR2 SYDVKM. The CDR3 runs 14 residues. Complete variable domain (other parts from reference TRBV28 and TRBJ2-7): DVKVTQSSRYLVKRTGEKVFLECVQDMDHENMFWYRQDPGLGLRLIYFSYDVKMKEKGDIPEGYSVSREKKERFSLILESASTNQTSMYLCASRPGLAAYEQYFGPGTRLTVT.

The chain links TRBV15 to TRBJ1-5; D perhaps matches TRBD1 (5 bases). Germline V CDR1 and CDR2: LNHNV, YYDKDF (reference sequence). This CDR3 comprises 16 residues. V was shortened by 3 bases and J by 5 bases, with 17 bases between the two germline ends. CDR3 in amino acids: CATSRGSGTNHQPQHF. CDR3 sequence (DNA): TGTGCCACCAGCAGGGGTTCCGGGACTAACCATCAGCCCCAGCATTTT.

The J gene is TRBJ1-5, the V gene TRBV5-1; TRBD1 matches 7 bases. Germline V gene lookup returns CDR1 SGHRS and CDR2 YFSETQ. Trimming removed 4 bases from V and 3 bases from J; junction bases left unmatched: 7. This CDR3 comprises 15 residues. The CDR3 here is CASSPGTVFNQPQHF. The DNA of the CDR3 is TGCGCCAGCAGCCCCGGGACAGTCTTCAATCAGCCCCAGCATTTT.

This clone has only a few counts. This chain uses TRBV20-1 with TRBJ1-1; maybe TRBD1 (5 bases). The CDR3 spans 11 residues. Germline CDR1 DFQATT, CDR2 SNEGSKA (reference sequence). Trimming stripped 5 bases from V and 3 bases from J, with 7 bases between. The CDR3 nucleotides are TGCAGTGCTCGGGACTACACTGAAGCTTTCTTT. Protein: CSARDYTEAFF.

CDR3 DNA sequence: TGTGCCAGCAGCTCCAGGCCCTCTGGAAACACCATATATTTT. Translated, it gives CASSSRPSGNTIYF. This chain uses TRBV5-5 with TRBJ1-3; D is ambiguous. This CDR3 has 14 residues. The V and J ends lost 3 bases and 0 bases respectively, with 7 bases between them. Germline assignment: CDR1 SGHKS and CDR2 YYEKEE (reference sequence).

The gene calls are TRBV2 and TRBJ1-2; D may be TRBD1 (6 bases). Trimming pared 4 bases from V and 4 bases from J, leaving 13 bases between. Germline loops: CDR1 SNHLY, CDR2 FYNNEI. CDR3 size: 14 residues. In DNA, the CDR3 is TGTGCCAGCAGTGCGGGTAGGGGGGGCTATGGCTACACCTTC. This sequence encodes CASSAGRGGYGYTF. Filled out from reference TRBV2 and TRBJ1-2, the complete variable domain reads EPEVTQTPSHQVTQMGQEVILRCVPISNHLYFYWYRQILGQKVEFLVSFYNNEISEKSEIFDDQFSVERPDGSNFTLKIRSTKLEDSAMYFCASSAGRGGYGYTFGSGTRLTVV.

This clone was detected only once. Written as DNA, the CDR3 is TGTGCCAGCAGCTCAGGGGGGCCAATGTATAGCAATCAGCCCCAGCATTTT. This codes for CASSSGGPMYSNQPQHF. The rearrangement uses TRBV7-9 and TRBJ1-5, with 7 bases that match TRBD1. Looked up from germline, CDR1 is SEHNR and CDR2 is FQNEAQ (reference sequence). The length of the CDR3 is 17 residues. Losses at the gene ends were 4 bases for V and 0 bases for J; bases not matched to a gene: 9.

The chain carries TRBV7-9 and TRBJ1-5; D is perhaps TRBD1 (5 bases). Trimming cost V 5 bases and J 0 bases, with 11 bases left between them. The CDR3 loop spans 15 amino acids. The germline gives CDR1 SEHNR, CDR2 FQNEAQ (reference sequence). The CDR3 bases are TGTGCCAGCAGCCCCGGGACTAATAGCAATCAGCCCCAGCATTTT. Amino acids: CASSPGTNSNQPQHF.

The rearrangement links TRBV11-3 to TRBJ2-1, with a weak D call TRBD1 (6 bases). Germline assignment: CDR1 SGHNT and CDR2 YENEEA. The CDR3 sequence is 13 residues long. V lost 6 bases, J lost 6 bases, and 12 bases lay in between. CDR3 protein: CASRPGDGNEQFF. The CDR3 nucleotides are TGTGCCAGCAGGCCAGGGGACGGCAATGAGCAGTTCTTC.

The genes are TRBV5-8 and TRBJ1-2, with D hard to call. Germline V CDR1 and CDR2: SGHTS, YDEGEE. The length of the CDR3 is 14 residues. V lost 2 bases, J lost 5 bases, and 13 bases lay in between. CDR3 nucleotide sequence: TGTGCCAGCAGCTTATTCAAGGCGGGGTATGGCTACACCTTC. Translation gives CASSLFKAGYGYTF.

The V call is TRBV13, the J call TRBJ2-3, with 8 bases that match TRBD2. Germline V CDR1 and CDR2: PRHDT, FYEKMQ (reference sequence). The CDR3 spans 15 residues. The trim removed 5 bases at V and 2 bases at J, leaving 6 bases unmatched. Here the CDR3 reads CASSAILAATDTQYF. For the CDR3, the DNA is TGTGCCAGCAGCGCCATACTAGCGGCCACAGATACGCAGTATTTT.

This clone was detected once. The chain couples TRBV5-1 to TRBJ1-1; TRBD1 agrees at 11 bases. Germline V lookup: CDR1 SGHRS, CDR2 YFSETQ. V dropped 3 bases and J dropped 8; count of bases not matched to a gene: 3. The CDR3 covers 13 residues. DNA for the CDR3: TGCGCCAGCAGCTCGGGACAGGGGGGAGAAGCTTTCTTT. The encoded protein is CASSSGQGGEAFF. Together with reference TRBV5-1 and TRBJ1-1, the CDR3 gives the full variable domain: KAGVTQTPRYLIKTRGQQVTLSCSPISGHRSVSWYQQTPGQGLQFLFEYFSETQRNKGNFPGRFSGRQFSNSRSEMNVSTLELGDSALYLCASSSGQGGEAFFGQGTRLTVV.

The V call is TRBV15, the J call TRBJ1-1; a possible D gene is TRBD1 (5 bases). V lost 1 base and J 3 bases, leaving 15 bases between the germline ends. Germline V gene sequence: CDR1 LNHNV, CDR2 YYDKDF (reference sequence). The CDR3 length is 16 residues. The chain's CDR3 is CATSRVQGPPDTEAFF. The CDR3 DNA is TGTGCCACCAGCAGAGTTCAGGGCCCCCCAGACACTGAAGCTTTCTTT.